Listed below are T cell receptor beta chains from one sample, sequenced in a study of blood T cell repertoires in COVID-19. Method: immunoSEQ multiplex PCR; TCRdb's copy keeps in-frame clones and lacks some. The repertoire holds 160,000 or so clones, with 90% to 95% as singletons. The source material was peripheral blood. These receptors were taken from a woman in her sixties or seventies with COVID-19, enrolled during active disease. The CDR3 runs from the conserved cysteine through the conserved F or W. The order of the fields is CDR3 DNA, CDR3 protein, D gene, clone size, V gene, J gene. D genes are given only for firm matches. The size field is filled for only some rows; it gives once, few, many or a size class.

CDR3 DNA: TGTGCCAGCAACGAGAACAATGAGCAGTTCTTC; CDR3 protein: CASNENNEQFF; D gene: NA; clone size: NA; V gene: TRBV6-6; J gene: TRBJ2-1
CDR3 DNA: TGTGCCAGCAGCTTAACGCAGGGGGCTGGCACTGAAGCTTTCTTT; CDR3 protein: CASSLTQGAGTEAFF; D gene: TRBD1; clone size: NA; V gene: TRBV7-3; J gene: TRBJ1-1
CDR3 DNA: TGTGCCAGTAGTTACGGGGGGGGTGACGAGCAGTACTTC; CDR3 protein: CASSYGGGDEQYF; D gene: TRBD2; clone size: NA; V gene: TRBV19; J gene: TRBJ2-7
CDR3 DNA: TGTGCCAGCAGCCGGGACAGGGGCCAAGAGACCCAGTACTTC; CDR3 protein: CASSRDRGQETQYF; D gene: TRBD1; clone size: few; V gene: TRBV7-8; J gene: TRBJ2-5
CDR3 DNA: TGTGCCAGCAGCTTTTCGGGACAGGGTTCTTCACCCCTCCACTTT; CDR3 protein: CASSFSGQGSSPLHF; D gene: TRBD1; clone size: NA; V gene: TRBV7-8; J gene: TRBJ1-6
CDR3 DNA: TGTGCCTGGAGTGCCCACGGCGGGGGAAACTATGGCTACACCTTC; CDR3 protein: CAWSAHGGGNYGYTF; D gene: NA; clone size: NA; V gene: TRBV30; J gene: TRBJ1-2
CDR3 DNA: TGCAGCGTTGGAGGGGACAGGGGAGGTCAGCCCCAGCATTTT; CDR3 protein: CSVGGDRGGQPQHF; D gene: TRBD1; clone size: NA; V gene: TRBV29-1; J gene: TRBJ1-5
CDR3 DNA: TGCAGCGTTGGGGGAGGGGAAGGCTATGGCTACACCTTC; CDR3 protein: CSVGGGEGYGYTF; D gene: NA; clone size: NA; V gene: TRBV29-1; J gene: TRBJ1-2
CDR3 DNA: TGTGCCAGCAGCTTAGTCACGGGGGGGCCGGAGACCCAGTACTTC; CDR3 protein: CASSLVTGGPETQYF; D gene: TRBD2; clone size: NA; V gene: TRBV7-2; J gene: TRBJ2-5
CDR3 DNA: TGTGCCAGCAGCGTCGGCGTCAACACGGGGGAGACCCAGTACTTC; CDR3 protein: CASSVGVNTGETQYF; D gene: NA; clone size: NA; V gene: TRBV9; J gene: TRBJ2-5
CDR3 DNA: TGTGCCAGCAGGGACTCGGGACAGGGGGCCCGGTATGGCTACACCTTC; CDR3 protein: CASRDSGQGARYGYTF; D gene: TRBD1; clone size: NA; V gene: TRBV11-2; J gene: TRBJ1-2
CDR3 DNA: TGTGCCAGTAGTATATTGTGGAGGCGGAGGTCTCATTCACCCCTCCACTTT; CDR3 protein: CASSILWRRRSHSPLHF; D gene: NA; clone size: NA; V gene: TRBV19; J gene: TRBJ1-6
CDR3 DNA: TGCGCCAGCAGCCTCTCCGGGGGGGTCGGCGAGCAGTACTTC; CDR3 protein: CASSLSGGVGEQYF; D gene: TRBD2; clone size: NA; V gene: TRBV4-1; J gene: TRBJ2-7
CDR3 DNA: TGTGCCAGCAGCTTAGCAGACAGGGATGAGCAGTTCTTC; CDR3 protein: CASSLADRDEQFF; D gene: TRBD1; clone size: NA; V gene: TRBV7-9; J gene: TRBJ2-1
CDR3 DNA: TGCAGTGCTAGTTTACAGGGAGCGATGGTTGAAAAACTGTTTTTT; CDR3 protein: CSASLQGAMVEKLFF; D gene: NA; clone size: NA; V gene: TRBV20-1; J gene: TRBJ1-4
CDR3 DNA: TGTGCCAGCAGCTTGGTAGATGAGCAGTTCTTC; CDR3 protein: CASSLVDEQFF; D gene: NA; clone size: NA; V gene: TRBV5-6; J gene: TRBJ2-1
CDR3 DNA: TGTGCCAGCAGTTACGACAGGGGGTGGACTGAAGCTTTCTTT; CDR3 protein: CASSYDRGWTEAFF; D gene: TRBD1; clone size: NA; V gene: TRBV5-8; J gene: TRBJ1-1
CDR3 DNA: TGCGCCAGCAGCCCCGGGGTCCAAGAGACCCAGTACTTC; CDR3 protein: CASSPGVQETQYF; D gene: NA; clone size: NA; V gene: TRBV5-1; J gene: TRBJ2-5
CDR3 DNA: TGTGCCAGCAGCTTATTTGAGCGGGGCACAGATACGCAGTATTTT; CDR3 protein: CASSLFERGTDTQYF; D gene: NA; clone size: NA; V gene: TRBV7-8; J gene: TRBJ2-3
CDR3 DNA: TGTGCCAGCAGCTTAGGACAGAGAACTAACTATGGCTACACCTTC; CDR3 protein: CASSLGQRTNYGYTF; D gene: NA; clone size: NA; V gene: TRBV5-8; J gene: TRBJ1-2
CDR3 DNA: TGCGCCAGCAGCTCAGCTAAGGGACTAGTCGGGGATGAGCAGTTCTTC; CDR3 protein: CASSSAKGLVGDEQFF; D gene: TRBD2; clone size: once; V gene: TRBV5-1; J gene: TRBJ2-1
CDR3 DNA: TGTGCCAGCAGTCAATCGCGGGACAGGGGGCCGGACTATGGCTACACCTTC; CDR3 protein: CASSQSRDRGPDYGYTF; D gene: TRBD1; clone size: NA; V gene: TRBV6-2/TRBV6-3; J gene: TRBJ1-2
CDR3 DNA: TGTGCCAGCAGCTTAGAGTTGGCAGGGGTACGTGAAAAACTGTTTTTT; CDR3 protein: CASSLELAGVREKLFF; D gene: NA; clone size: NA; V gene: TRBV7-2; J gene: TRBJ1-4
CDR3 DNA: TGTGCCAGCAGCTTAGAAGAGGTCAGGGGTGGAGGCTACACCTTC; CDR3 protein: CASSLEEVRGGGYTF; D gene: NA; clone size: NA; V gene: TRBV7-2; J gene: TRBJ1-2
CDR3 DNA: TGTGCCAGCAGTACCCGGGGCACAGATACGCAGTATTTT; CDR3 protein: CASSTRGTDTQYF; D gene: NA; clone size: NA; V gene: TRBV7-3; J gene: TRBJ2-3
CDR3 DNA: TGTGCCAGCAGCTTAGGTGGACAGTATGAGGAAAAACTGTTTTTT; CDR3 protein: CASSLGGQYEEKLFF; D gene: NA; clone size: once; V gene: TRBV7-2; J gene: TRBJ1-4
CDR3 DNA: TGTGCCAGCAGCTTACAGGGGGTAGGCAATCAGCCCCAGCATTTT; CDR3 protein: CASSLQGVGNQPQHF; D gene: TRBD1; clone size: once; V gene: TRBV7-9; J gene: TRBJ1-5
CDR3 DNA: TGTGCCAGCATAGGGGACAGGGGGCCGGTTAGCTATGGCTACACCTTC; CDR3 protein: CASIGDRGPVSYGYTF; D gene: TRBD1; clone size: NA; V gene: TRBV6-4; J gene: TRBJ1-2
CDR3 DNA: TGTGCCAGCAGTATGGACAGGGGCAACTATGGCTACACCTTC; CDR3 protein: CASSMDRGNYGYTF; D gene: TRBD1; clone size: NA; V gene: TRBV27; J gene: TRBJ1-2
CDR3 DNA: TGTGCCAGCAGCTTAGTGCGGGAAGAAGCTTTCTTT; CDR3 protein: CASSLVREEAFF; D gene: NA; clone size: NA; V gene: TRBV7-9; J gene: TRBJ1-1
CDR3 DNA: TGCGCCAGCAGTCCCCCGATATACCGGGACTGCGAAGCCAAAAACATTCAGTACTTC; CDR3 protein: CASSPPIYRDCEAKNIQYF; D gene: NA; clone size: NA; V gene: TRBV23-1; J gene: TRBJ2-4
CDR3 DNA: TGTGCCAGCAGCCTGAGCGGGACGTATGAAAAACTGTTTTTT; CDR3 protein: CASSLSGTYEKLFF; D gene: NA; clone size: NA; V gene: TRBV4-2; J gene: TRBJ1-4
CDR3 DNA: TGTGCCAGCAGTTACTCGTCCACTACAGGGTGGACCATTCAGTACTTC; CDR3 protein: CASSYSSTTGWTIQYF; D gene: NA; clone size: NA; V gene: TRBV6-2/TRBV6-3; J gene: TRBJ2-4
CDR3 DNA: TGTGCCAGCAGTTACTCGTCAGGGGGCATGAACACTGAAGCTTTCTTT; CDR3 protein: CASSYSSGGMNTEAFF; D gene: TRBD1; clone size: once; V gene: TRBV6-6; J gene: TRBJ1-1
CDR3 DNA: TGTGCCAGCAGCCTTATGACAGGAGGAAATGAAAAACTGTTTTTT; CDR3 protein: CASSLMTGGNEKLFF; D gene: NA; clone size: NA; V gene: TRBV5-6; J gene: TRBJ1-4
CDR3 DNA: TGTGCCAGCAATCTCGGGACAGCCCAAGAGACCCAGTACTTC; CDR3 protein: CASNLGTAQETQYF; D gene: TRBD1; clone size: NA; V gene: TRBV7-9; J gene: TRBJ2-5
CDR3 DNA: TGTGCCAGTAGTATGTACGGGGGGCGAAGGCTCTCCTACGAGCAGTACTTC; CDR3 protein: CASSMYGGRRLSYEQYF; D gene: NA; clone size: NA; V gene: TRBV19; J gene: TRBJ2-7
CDR3 DNA: TGCGCCAGCAGCTTAACAGGGGAGGCGGGACAGCCCCAGCATTTT; CDR3 protein: CASSLTGEAGQPQHF; D gene: TRBD1; clone size: once; V gene: TRBV5-1; J gene: TRBJ1-5
CDR3 DNA: TGCGCCAGCGCCACCAGGGGGCAATCAGCGCAAGAGACCCAGTACTTC; CDR3 protein: CASATRGQSAQETQYF; D gene: TRBD1; clone size: NA; V gene: TRBV5-1; J gene: TRBJ2-5
CDR3 DNA: TGTGCCAGCAGCCAGACGGGGGGGTTCACAGATACGCAGTATTTT; CDR3 protein: CASSQTGGFTDTQYF; D gene: TRBD2; clone size: NA; V gene: TRBV3-1/TRBV3-2; J gene: TRBJ2-3
CDR3 DNA: TGTGCCAGCAGGAAACAAGGGACAGGGGGCTACGAGACCCAGTACTTC; CDR3 protein: CASRKQGTGGYETQYF; D gene: TRBD1; clone size: NA; V gene: TRBV7-8; J gene: TRBJ2-5
CDR3 DNA: TGTGCCAGCAGTGATACTAGAGGCAATGAGCAGTTCTTC; CDR3 protein: CASSDTRGNEQFF; D gene: NA; clone size: few; V gene: TRBV2; J gene: TRBJ2-1
CDR3 DNA: TGTGCCAGCAGCTTGGCAGGGTCCGAGCAGTACTTC; CDR3 protein: CASSLAGSEQYF; D gene: NA; clone size: few; V gene: TRBV5-4; J gene: TRBJ2-7
CDR3 DNA: TGTGCCAGCAACCCGACAGGCGAGGGTGAAAAACTGTTTTTT; CDR3 protein: CASNPTGEGEKLFF; D gene: NA; clone size: NA; V gene: TRBV27; J gene: TRBJ1-4
CDR3 DNA: TGTGCCAGCAGGAAGACGACCGGGACAGGCAGATACGAGCAGTACTTC; CDR3 protein: CASRKTTGTGRYEQYF; D gene: TRBD1; clone size: NA; V gene: TRBV13; J gene: TRBJ2-7
CDR3 DNA: TGTGCCATCAGTGAGTCTACAGGGGCGAGGAATGAGCAGTTCTTC; CDR3 protein: CAISESTGARNEQFF; D gene: TRBD1; clone size: NA; V gene: TRBV10-3; J gene: TRBJ2-1
CDR3 DNA: TGTGCCAGCAGCACGGAGACAGGGCCCTCGAACACCGGGGAGCTGTTTTTT; CDR3 protein: CASSTETGPSNTGELFF; D gene: TRBD1; clone size: NA; V gene: TRBV5-4; J gene: TRBJ2-2
CDR3 DNA: TGTGCCAGCAGCTTAGCTACAGCCTCGAACACTGAAGCTTTCTTT; CDR3 protein: CASSLATASNTEAFF; D gene: NA; clone size: NA; V gene: TRBV7-9; J gene: TRBJ1-1
CDR3 DNA: TGTGCCAGCAGTTACCGAGGCCAGAGCTCCTACGAGCAGTACTTC; CDR3 protein: CASSYRGQSSYEQYF; D gene: NA; clone size: NA; V gene: TRBV6-5; J gene: TRBJ2-7
CDR3 DNA: TGCGCCAGCAGCTTCTGGGACTTCGACTACGAGCAGTACTTC; CDR3 protein: CASSFWDFDYEQYF; D gene: NA; clone size: NA; V gene: TRBV5-1; J gene: TRBJ2-7
CDR3 DNA: TGTGCTAGTGGTTTGGGAGGGACTAGCGGGCCCACAGATACGCAGTATTTT; CDR3 protein: CASGLGGTSGPTDTQYF; D gene: TRBD2; clone size: NA; V gene: TRBV12-5; J gene: TRBJ2-3
CDR3 DNA: TGTGCCAGCAGCCAAGGGGATCAGCCCCAGCATTTT; CDR3 protein: CASSQGDQPQHF; D gene: NA; clone size: NA; V gene: TRBV7-6; J gene: TRBJ1-5
CDR3 DNA: TGTGCCAGCAGACGGGACAGCTTCTCTGGAAACACCATATATTTT; CDR3 protein: CASRRDSFSGNTIYF; D gene: TRBD1; clone size: NA; V gene: TRBV6-1; J gene: TRBJ1-3
CDR3 DNA: TGTGCCAGTAGGATGGGACAGGGGAATCAGCCCCAGCATTTT; CDR3 protein: CASRMGQGNQPQHF; D gene: TRBD1; clone size: NA; V gene: TRBV19; J gene: TRBJ1-5
CDR3 DNA: TGTGCCAGCAGTTACTCGTCCGGACAGGGACGAAACACCATATATTTT; CDR3 protein: CASSYSSGQGRNTIYF; D gene: TRBD1; clone size: NA; V gene: TRBV6-5; J gene: TRBJ1-3
CDR3 DNA: TGTGCCAGCTCACCACAGGGGGTTAACTATGGCTACACCTTC; CDR3 protein: CASSPQGVNYGYTF; D gene: NA; clone size: NA; V gene: TRBV18; J gene: TRBJ1-2
CDR3 DNA: TGCGCCAGCAGCCTACAGGGACAGGGAGGGCATGAGCAGTTCTTC; CDR3 protein: CASSLQGQGGHEQFF; D gene: TRBD1; clone size: NA; V gene: TRBV5-1; J gene: TRBJ2-1
CDR3 DNA: TGTGCCAGCAGCGTAAGACGGGATAATTCACCCCTCCACTTT; CDR3 protein: CASSVRRDNSPLHF; D gene: NA; clone size: once; V gene: TRBV9; J gene: TRBJ1-6
CDR3 DNA: TGTGCCAGTAGTATGCTCCGGGACAGAGGCACAGATACGCAGTATTTT; CDR3 protein: CASSMLRDRGTDTQYF; D gene: TRBD1; clone size: NA; V gene: TRBV19; J gene: TRBJ2-3